The next 15 T cell receptor beta chains were all read from a single sample in a study of blood T cells in healthy people across ages. Together with a sample-barcoded 5' primer, a J-beta primer mix was included in a second PCR lasting roughly 6 to 12 cycles. One entry per CDR3 protein results from TCRdb running MiXCR on the 5' RACE reads. The table has over 1,300,000 distinct CDR3 sequences, 59% seen once. The sample was blood. All receptors come from a man aged 18 to 29 in good health.

This chain links TRBV6-1 with TRBJ2-3, with 10 bases matching TRBD2. Germline V CDR1 and CDR2: MNHNS, SASEGT. V shed 8 bases, J shed 4 bases, and the junction held 9 bases outside the gene matches. This CDR3 spans 15 amino acids. CDR3: CASRRTSGASDTQYF. The CDR3 coding sequence is TGTGCCAGCCGCCGGACTAGCGGAGCCTCAGATACGCAGTATTTT.

The V gene is TRBV2, the J gene TRBJ2-4; 7 bases agree with TRBD1. This CDR3 contains 15 residues. V was pared by 7 bases and J by 13 bases, with 19 bases of the junction left unmatched. CDR1 and CDR2 (germline): SNHLY, FYNNEI. The chain's CDR3 is CASNVRLGTADEQYF. DNA of the CDR3: TGTGCCAGCAACGTCCGGTTGGGGACAGCGGATGAGCAGTACTTC.

J is TRBJ2-3 and V is TRBV5-1; 7 nucleotides line up with TRBD1. Trimming cost V 9 bases and J 2 bases; bases outside gene matches: 6. CDR1 SGHRS and CDR2 YFSETQ come from the germline V gene. The CDR3 is made up of 13 amino acids. The CDR3 sequence is CATATGSTDTQYF. CDR3 in DNA: TGCGCCACCGCGACAGGGTCCACAGATACGCAGTATTTT.

V and J are TRBV6-1 and TRBJ1-2; D is unresolved. V lost 5 bases, J lost 6 bases, and 16 bases lay in between. CDR1 is MNHNS, CDR2 SASEGT, per germline. The CDR3 length is 14 residues. The CDR3 region has the DNA TGTGCCAGCAGTACCCGGGGTCTGCCCCATGGCTACACCTTC. Its translation: CASSTRGLPHGYTF.

The chain combines TRBV24-1 with TRBJ2-3, with D uncertain. V was shortened by 3 bases and J by 7 bases, with 7 bases between the two germline ends. CDR1 is KGHDR, CDR2 SFDVKD, per germline. CDR3 length: 12 residues. CDR3 coding DNA: TGTGCCACCAGTGATCCTATCCATACGCAGTATTTT. Residues: CATSDPIHTQYF.

The chain's CDR3 is CASSGEGNSGANVLTF. For the CDR3, the DNA is TGTGCCAGCAGTGGAGAGGGTAACTCTGGGGCCAACGTCCTGACTTTC. This sequence joins TRBV2 and TRBJ2-6; D might be TRBD2 (5 bases). V was cut by 4 bases and J by 0 bases, with 10 bases left in between. CDR3 length equals 16 residues. CDR1 and CDR2 from the germline V gene are SNHLY and FYNNEI.

The J gene is TRBJ2-7, the V gene TRBV20-1; possibly TRBD1 for D (6 bases). The CDR3 consists of 15 residues. The V gene lost 7 bases and the J gene lost 4 bases, with 23 bases spanning the gap. Germline V gene lookup returns CDR1 DFQATT and CDR2 SNEGSKA (reference sequence). CDR3 sequence: CSVRVTGTSWYEQYF. The DNA for the CDR3 is TGCAGTGTTAGGGTAACAGGGACAAGCTGGTACGAGCAGTACTTC.

The V gene is TRBV3-1, the J gene TRBJ1-1, with a weak D call TRBD1 (6 bases). The CDR3 extends over 12 amino acids. Germline assignment: CDR1 LGHDT and CDR2 YNNKEL (reference sequence). The V gene lost 1 base and the J gene lost 11 bases, with 11 bases spanning the gap. Here the CDR3 reads CASSQGRQGAFF. The DNA of the CDR3 is TGTGCCAGCAGCCAAGGCCGCCAGGGGGCTTTCTTT. Complete variable domain (other parts from reference TRBV3-1 and TRBJ1-1): DTAVSQTPKYLVTQMGNDKSIKCEQNLGHDTMYWYKQDSKKFLKIMFSYNNKELIINETVPNRFSPKSPDKAHLNLHINSLELGDSAVYFCASSQGRQGAFFGQGTRLTVV.

This sequence joins TRBV11-2 and TRBJ1-1; D is uncertain. V was cut by 5 bases and J by 6 bases, with 16 bases left in between. The CDR3 is 14 amino acids. Germline V CDR1 and CDR2: SGHAT, FQNNGV. CDR3 residues: CASSLLGSSSEAFF. For the CDR3, the DNA is TGTGCCAGCAGCCTACTTGGTTCCTCGTCTGAAGCTTTCTTT.

V and J are TRBV10-3 and TRBJ1-4; TRBD1 agrees at 9 bases. Germline assignment: CDR1 ENHRY and CDR2 SYGVKD. CDR3 length: 14 residues. The trim removed 5 bases at V and 5 bases at J, leaving 3 bases unmatched. As DNA, the CDR3 is TGTGCCATCAGTTCCGGGACAGGGAATGAAAAACTGTTTTTT. It yields the protein CAISSGTGNEKLFF.

This chain joins TRBV7-9 and TRBJ2-7, with a possible D match to TRBD1 (6 bases). V was shortened by 5 bases and J by 7 bases, with 18 bases between the two germline ends. The germline V gene has CDR1 SEHNR and CDR2 FQNEAQ (reference sequence). CDR3 length: 14 amino acids. CDR3 bases: TGTGCCAGCAGCGTAATTTCAGGGGCTCGAGAGCAGTACTTC. It encodes CASSVISGAREQYF.

This chain uses TRBV12-5 with TRBJ2-4; 7 nucleotides line up with TRBD1. The assigned J gene may be wrong: the sequence end matches TRBJ2-7 better. There are 15 residues in the CDR3. Germline values: CDR1 LGHNT, CDR2 FRNRAP. CDR3 residues: CASGPPTGNFNEQYF. The CDR3, as DNA: TGTGCTAGTGGTCCGCCGACAGGGAATTTCAACGAGCAGTACTTC.

The V call is TRBV4-1, the J call TRBJ2-3, with TRBD2 matching 8 bases. The CDR3 has 15 amino acids. The germline V gene has CDR1 MGHRA and CDR2 YSYEKL. The trim removed 5 bases at V and 3 bases at J, leaving 7 bases unmatched. CDR3 sequence: CASSKGPGGTDTQYF. CDR3 bases: TGCGCCAGCAGCAAGGGGCCGGGAGGGACAGATACGCAGTATTTT.

The V gene is TRBV12-3 or TRBV12-4, the J gene TRBJ2-7; no clear D gene. This CDR3 contains 14 residues. With 3 bases removed from V and 5 bases from J, the gap between germline ends came to 14 bases. CDR3 sequence: CASSFRDFMDEQYF. CDR3 bases: TGTGCCAGCAGTTTTAGAGATTTTATGGACGAGCAGTACTTC.

The sample holds a few counts of this clonotype. The CDR3 here is CASSPEEQYF. CDR3 bases: TGTGCCAGCAGCCCTGAGGAGCAGTACTTC. This chain joins TRBV7-9 and TRBJ2-7; no definite D call. The germline gives CDR1 SEHNR, CDR2 FQNEAQ (reference sequence). The CDR3 has 10 amino acids. V shed 5 bases and J shed 7 bases, with 6 bases lying between them.